This T cell receptor (beta chain) was profiled in a study of identical twins. Points from the study as a whole: The more abundant beta clonotypes in cord blood had fewer insertions, and memory repertoires did not show this. Invariant MAIT and iNKT cells may have partly biased zero-insertion analyses.

cDNA carried unique molecular identifiers, and a universal primer site was added by template switching. TCRdb re-called the 5' RACE reads through MiXCR, storing one row per CDR3 protein. Of 300,000 to 400,000 distinct CDR3 sequences in the sample, 10% to 15% were seen once. Germline assignment: CDR1 DFQATT and CDR2 SNEGSKA (reference sequence). This CDR3 spans 12 amino acids. The V and J ends lost 0 bases and 8 bases, in that order; junction bases with no gene match: 3. There are a few counts of this clonotype. Its antigen remains unidentified. These same data were also listed under a study on yellow fever vaccine responses in identical twins. This second study notes: After vaccination, twins' T cell response reportedly seemed partly convergent, partly personalized.

The receptor was isolated from a woman younger than 35 in good health. Material for sequencing was CD8+ T cells sorted from blood. V is TRBV20-1 and J is TRBJ1-2; 7 bases agree with TRBD1. This CDR3 is CSARDPTGGYTF. In DNA, the CDR3 is TGCAGTGCTAGAGATCCGACAGGGGGCTACACCTTC.